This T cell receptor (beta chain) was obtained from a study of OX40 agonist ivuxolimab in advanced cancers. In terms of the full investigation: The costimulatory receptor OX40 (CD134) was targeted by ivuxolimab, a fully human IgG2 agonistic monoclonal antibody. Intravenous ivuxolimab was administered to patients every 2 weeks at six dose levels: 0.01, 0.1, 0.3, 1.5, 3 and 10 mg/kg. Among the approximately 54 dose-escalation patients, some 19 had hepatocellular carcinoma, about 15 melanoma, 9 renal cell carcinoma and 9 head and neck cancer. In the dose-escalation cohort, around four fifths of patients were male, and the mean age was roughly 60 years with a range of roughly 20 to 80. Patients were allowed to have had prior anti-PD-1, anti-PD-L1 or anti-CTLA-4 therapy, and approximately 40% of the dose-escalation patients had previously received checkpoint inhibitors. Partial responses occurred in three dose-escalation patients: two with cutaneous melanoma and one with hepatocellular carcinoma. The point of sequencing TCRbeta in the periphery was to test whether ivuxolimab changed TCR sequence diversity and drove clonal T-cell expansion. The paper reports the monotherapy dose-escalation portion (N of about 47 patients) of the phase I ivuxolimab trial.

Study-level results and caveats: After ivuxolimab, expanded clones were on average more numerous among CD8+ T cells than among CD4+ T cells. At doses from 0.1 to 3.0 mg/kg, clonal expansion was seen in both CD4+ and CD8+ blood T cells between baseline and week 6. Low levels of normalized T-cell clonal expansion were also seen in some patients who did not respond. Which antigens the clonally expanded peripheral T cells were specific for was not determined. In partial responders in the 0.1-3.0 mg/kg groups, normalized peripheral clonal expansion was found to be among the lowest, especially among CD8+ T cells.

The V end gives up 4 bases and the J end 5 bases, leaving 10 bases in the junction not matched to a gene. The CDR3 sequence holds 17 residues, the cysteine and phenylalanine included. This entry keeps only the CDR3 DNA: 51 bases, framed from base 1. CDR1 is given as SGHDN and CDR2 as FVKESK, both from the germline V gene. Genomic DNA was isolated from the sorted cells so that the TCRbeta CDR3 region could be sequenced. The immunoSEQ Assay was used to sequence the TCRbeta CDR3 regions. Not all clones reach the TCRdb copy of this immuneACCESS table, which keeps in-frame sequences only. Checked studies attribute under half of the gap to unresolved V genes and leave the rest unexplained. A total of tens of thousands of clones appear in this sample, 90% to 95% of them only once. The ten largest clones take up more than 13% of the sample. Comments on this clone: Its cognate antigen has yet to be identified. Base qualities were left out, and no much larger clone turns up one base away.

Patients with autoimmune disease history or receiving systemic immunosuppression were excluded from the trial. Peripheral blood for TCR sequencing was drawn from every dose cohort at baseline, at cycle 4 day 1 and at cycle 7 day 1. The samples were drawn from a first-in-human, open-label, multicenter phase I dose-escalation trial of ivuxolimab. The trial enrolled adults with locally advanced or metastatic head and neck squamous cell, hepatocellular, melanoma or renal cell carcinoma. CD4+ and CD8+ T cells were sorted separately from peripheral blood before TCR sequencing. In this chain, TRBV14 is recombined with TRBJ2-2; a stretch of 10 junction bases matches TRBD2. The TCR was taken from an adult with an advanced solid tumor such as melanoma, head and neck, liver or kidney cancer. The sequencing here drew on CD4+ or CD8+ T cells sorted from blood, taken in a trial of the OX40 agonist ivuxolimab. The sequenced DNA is TGTGCCAGCAGCCCCCTAGCGGGAGTAGTCGGTACCGGGGAGCTGTTTTTT. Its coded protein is CASSPLAGVVGTGELFF.